Included here is one TCR beta chain sequence, with context. It was during active infection that Seattle patients were enrolled and then longitudinally followed. The sample is drawn from a study of blood T cell repertoires in COVID-19. Authors' data handling: Quantification of nucleated cells was approximated via reference gene primer amplification. The method was immunoSEQ multiplex PCR; TCRdb's version includes in-frame clones alone and lacks a portion of them. For V, J and clone size, that table is used; D and trimming come from the DNA. This repertoire shows some 240,000 clones, 88% found once; its top ten account for about a tenth. The sample taken for sequencing was peripheral blood. The source is a woman between 70 and 85 years old with COVID-19, enrolled during active disease.

CDR3 in DNA: TGTGCCAGCAGCCTGGGACTGATCACCGGGGAGCTGTTTTTT. It yields the protein CASSLGLITGELFF. J is TRBJ2-2 and V is TRBV5-8; TRBD2 is a possible D gene (6 bases). This CDR3 contains 14 residues. Germline loops: CDR1 SGHTS, CDR2 YDEGEE. V was trimmed by 4 bases and J by 4 bases, leaving 11 bases between them.